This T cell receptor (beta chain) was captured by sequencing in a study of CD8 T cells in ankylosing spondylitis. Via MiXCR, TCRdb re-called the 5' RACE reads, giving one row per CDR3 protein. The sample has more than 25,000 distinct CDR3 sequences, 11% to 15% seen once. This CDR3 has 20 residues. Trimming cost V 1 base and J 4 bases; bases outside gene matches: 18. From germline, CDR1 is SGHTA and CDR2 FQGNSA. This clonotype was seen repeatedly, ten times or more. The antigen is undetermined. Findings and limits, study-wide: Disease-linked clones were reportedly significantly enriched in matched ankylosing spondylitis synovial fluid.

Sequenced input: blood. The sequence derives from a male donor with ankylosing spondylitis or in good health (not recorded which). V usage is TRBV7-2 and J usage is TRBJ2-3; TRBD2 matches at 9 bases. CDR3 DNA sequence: TGTGCCAGCAGCTTAGACCGACCGCTGGCGGGAGGGCCGTTTGCAGATACGCAGTATTTT. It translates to CASSLDRPLAGGPFADTQYF.